The 31 T cell receptor beta chains below come from one sample, sequenced in a study of CXCR3-negative and CXCR3-positive naive CD8 T cells. Study findings and constraints: More hydrophobic TRB CDR3s were found in CXCR3-positive naive cells than in CXCR3-negative naive cells.

What these receptors recognize is not known. 5' RACE that incorporated UMI labels was used to prepare the TRB cDNA libraries. TCRdb reprocessed the 5' RACE reads and stores each CDR3 protein as one record, lacking DNA. In total, the table holds about 7,000 distinct CDR3 sequences. The sequenced sample was naive CXCR3+ CD8+ T cells from blood. Stated subset: CD45RO-CCR7+CD27+CD95- naive CD8+ T cells expressing CXCR3 (TNR3+). These receptors were collected from a human donor in good health. Some clones in this sample may be carry-over from other donors' samples.

According to its frequency, this clonotype is medium-sized. The CDR3 reads CAISLRGRSTDTQYF. The gene calls are TRBV10-3 and TRBJ2-3; TCRdb picks TRBD1, but there is no DNA to check that call. CDR3 length: 15 amino acids. From germline, CDR1 is ENHRY and CDR2 SYGVKD.

This clonotype ranks as medium-sized (0.01 to 0.1%) in terms of frequency. The rearrangement links TRBV9 to TRBJ1-5; TCRdb's D call of TRBD1 is untestable without DNA. The CDR3 has 14 amino acids. In germline, CDR1 is SGDLS, CDR2 YYNGEE. CDR3 loop: CASSPHRESQPQHF.

This clonotype ranks as medium-sized in terms of frequency. The chain combines TRBV20-1 with TRBJ1-3. In germline, CDR1 is DFQATT, CDR2 SNEGSKA (reference sequence). This CDR3 region has 14 residues. The CDR3 is CSARGLSSGNTIYF.

The genes are TRBV12-3 or TRBV12-4 and TRBJ2-1; TCRdb gives TRBD1 as the D gene, but with no DNA this cannot be confirmed. This CDR3 is built from 15 residues. The CDR3 loop reads CASSLDRGLYNEQFF.

V and J are TRBV4-1 and TRBJ2-1; there is no DNA to check the TCRdb D call of TRBD1. CDR3 size: 15 residues. Germline V gene sequence: CDR1 MGHRA, CDR2 YSYEKL. The CDR3 protein is CASSHDRTGEHEQFF.

The chain is built from TRBV7-6 and TRBJ2-1; the D call of TRBD2 rests on TCRdb alone, since no DNA is present to check it. Germline loops: CDR1 SGHVS, CDR2 FNYEAQ. CDR3 length: 12 residues. The CDR3 reads CASSHTSDEQFF.

The chain links TRBV19 to TRBJ2-1; TCRdb returns TRBD1, unconfirmable since there is no DNA. Germline V lookup: CDR1 LNHDA, CDR2 SQIVND (reference sequence). The CDR3 length is 14 residues. This CDR3 reads CASRQGSLYNEQFF.

The chain uses TRBV10-3 and TRBJ2-1; the D gene TCRdb calls, TRBD2, cannot be checked with no DNA. The V gene's germline CDR1 is ENHRY and CDR2 SYGVKD. CDR3 size: 17 residues. CDR3 protein: CAITDAREIEVRNEQFF.

This rearrangement joins TRBV11-2 to TRBJ2-1; TCRdb lists TRBD1, though no DNA is available to test this call. Looked up from germline, CDR1 is SGHAT and CDR2 is FQNNGV. There are 11 residues in the CDR3. Here the CDR3 reads CASSLGREQFF.

V usage is TRBV4-1 and J usage is TRBJ2-2; TCRdb lists TRBD2, though no DNA is available to test this call. CDR1 and CDR2 from the germline V gene are MGHRA and YSYEKL. CDR3 length: 17 amino acids. This CDR3 reads CASSQDGLAGGTGELFF.

Judged by frequency, this clonotype is medium-sized. The chain combines TRBV7-9 with TRBJ1-5. CDR3 length: 15 amino acids. Germline CDR1 is SEHNR and CDR2 is FQNEAQ (reference sequence). The CDR3 here is CASSNLSEFNQPQHF. The full variable domain, with the rest looked up from reference TRBV7-9 and TRBJ1-5, is DTGVSQNPRHKITKRGQNVTFRCDPISEHNRLYWYRQTLGQGPEFLTYFQNEAQLEKSRLLSDRFSAERPKGSFSTLEIQRTEQGDSAMYLCASSNLSEFNQPQHFGDGTRLSIL.

This clonotype is identified as medium-sized (0.01 to 0.1%) from frequency. The CDR3 loop reads CSVVLSGKYGYTF. This chain joins TRBV29-1 and TRBJ1-2; TCRdb selects TRBD1, and the lack of DNA leaves this call unchecked. CDR3 length: 13 amino acids. The germline V gene has CDR1 SQVTM and CDR2 ANQGSEA.

Considering frequency, this clonotype is medium-sized. V gene TRBV5-1 combines with J gene TRBJ2-1; TCRdb selects TRBD2, and the lack of DNA leaves this call unchecked. The CDR3 covers 16 residues. Per germline, CDR1 SGHRS and CDR2 YFSETQ. CDR3 residues: CASSLTLAGSYNEQFF.

The V and J genes are TRBV29-1 and TRBJ2-3; TCRdb reports TRBD1, a call that lacks DNA to check it against. CDR3 length: 14 residues. Germline V gene data show CDR1 as SQVTM and CDR2 as ANQGSEA. The CDR3 here is CSVPDSPWTDTQYF.

The V and J genes are TRBV20-1 and TRBJ1-2. The germline gives CDR1 DFQATT, CDR2 SNEGSKA (reference sequence). The CDR3 contains 11 residues. CDR3 sequence reads: CSAQLSYGYTF.

This chain links TRBV27 with TRBJ2-1; the TCRdb D gene call, TRBD2, has no DNA to confirm it. There are 14 residues in the CDR3. Germline V gene lookup returns CDR1 MNHEY and CDR2 SMNVEV (reference sequence). CDR3 in amino acids: CASIPSGVYNEQFF.

The J gene is TRBJ2-7, the V gene TRBV11-2; as DNA is missing, the TRBD1 call by TCRdb cannot be tested. The germline V gene encodes CDR1 SGHAT and CDR2 FQNNGV. This CDR3 is 12 amino acids long. CDR3 region: CASSVGQGEQYF.

The chain employs TRBV29-1 and TRBJ2-1; TCRdb proposes TRBD1, but this gene call is untestable without DNA. The CDR3 is 12 amino acids. Germline CDR1 SQVTM, CDR2 ANQGSEA. Here the CDR3 reads CSAGTANNEQFF.

This clonotype is classed as medium-sized by frequency. The chain is built from TRBV25-1 and TRBJ1-4. CDR3 size: 11 residues. CDR1 is MGHDK and CDR2 is SYGVNS in the germline V gene. CDR3 loop: CASTYNEKLFF.

Frequency places this clonotype as medium-sized (0.01 to 0.1%). The chain couples TRBV5-1 to TRBJ2-7; the D call of TRBD2 rests on TCRdb alone, since no DNA is present to check it. The CDR3 has 17 amino acids. From germline, CDR1 is SGHRS and CDR2 YFSETQ. The CDR3 protein is CASSLAGLAGGSHEQYF.

The chain links TRBV29-1 to TRBJ2-3. In germline, CDR1 is SQVTM, CDR2 ANQGSEA. CDR3 size: 13 residues. The CDR3 region is CSGEQFSTDTQYF.

This clonotype is identified as medium-sized from frequency. This chain's CDR3 is CSVWGDSGNTIYF. This chain joins TRBV29-1 and TRBJ1-3; TCRdb reports TRBD1, a call that lacks DNA to check it against. The CDR3 length is 13 residues. Germline V gene sequence: CDR1 SQVTM, CDR2 ANQGSEA.

The chain combines TRBV7-8 with TRBJ1-1; the TCRdb call, TRBD1, lacks DNA for checking. This CDR3 has 15 amino acids. Germline CDR1 SGHVS, CDR2 FQNEAQ. CDR3 loop: CASSSFNGGNTEAFF. Combining the CDR3 with reference TRBV7-8 and TRBJ1-1 gives the whole variable domain GAGVSQSPRYKVAKRGQDVALRCDPISGHVSLFWYQQALGQGPEFLTYFQNEAQLDKSGLPSDRFFAERPEGSVSTLKIQRTQQEDSAVYLCASSSFNGGNTEAFFGQGTRLTVV.

According to its frequency, this clonotype is medium-sized. This sequence joins TRBV11-2 and TRBJ2-7; TCRdb calls TRBD1, which cannot be checked without DNA. This CDR3 has 12 amino acids. From germline, CDR1 is SGHAT and CDR2 FQNNGV. CDR3 region: CASSIGTSEQYF.

V usage is TRBV7-9 and J usage is TRBJ2-2; as DNA is missing, the TRBD2 call by TCRdb cannot be tested. This CDR3 comprises 16 residues. The germline gives CDR1 SEHNR, CDR2 FQNEAQ (reference sequence). CDR3 in amino acids: CASMILAGVNTGELFF.

The chain is built from TRBV10-2 and TRBJ1-1; TCRdb's D call, TRBD1, is unchecked because there is no DNA. This CDR3 has 13 amino acids. Germline lookup yields CDR1 WSHSY and CDR2 SAAADI. Here the CDR3 reads CASRQGGYTEAFF.

The chain couples TRBV9 to TRBJ2-1; the TRBD1 assignment by TCRdb is unverifiable without DNA. CDR3 length equals 15 residues. Germline V gene sequence: CDR1 SGDLS, CDR2 YYNGEE. The CDR3 sequence: CASSARQGAGNEQFF.

By frequency, this clonotype is medium-sized (0.01 to 0.1%). The rearrangement links TRBV19 to TRBJ1-5; lacking DNA, the TRBD1 call made by TCRdb goes unchecked. This CDR3 is built from 15 residues. Per the germline V gene, CDR1 is LNHDA and CDR2 is SQIVND (reference sequence). The CDR3 here is CASSITGGPNQPQHF.

The CDR3 reads CASSYDGSEPYNEQFF. The chain combines TRBV6-2 or TRBV6-3 with TRBJ2-1. CDR1 is MNHEY, CDR2 SVGEGT, per germline. The CDR3 covers 16 residues.

In terms of frequency, this clonotype is medium-sized. The chain uses TRBV10-3 and TRBJ2-1. The germline V gene encodes CDR1 ENHRY and CDR2 SYGVKD. This CDR3 region has 15 residues. The CDR3 spells CAISESSQGYNEQFF.

The chain couples TRBV29-1 to TRBJ1-2; the D call of TRBD1 rests on TCRdb alone, since no DNA is present to check it. CDR1 and CDR2 (germline): SQVTM, ANQGSEA. The length of the CDR3 is 12 residues. The CDR3 sequence is CSVDGGIHGYTF.